Following are 5 T cell receptor beta chains from one sample sequenced in a study of blood T cell repertoires in COVID-19 (dated by TCRdb to the early 2020s). Library creation used the immunoSEQ multiplex PCR assay. TCRdb retrieved this table from immuneACCESS and kept in-frame rearrangements only. Not all clones are present; in checked studies, unresolved V genes account for under half, and no reason is known for the remainder. The sample table shows 300,000 to 400,000 clones, and 75% to 90% are seen once. The ten most abundant clones make up just over 7% of the sample. The sequenced sample was peripheral blood. Source of these receptors: a woman aged 55-69 years with COVID-19, enrolled during active disease.

This clone turned up a few times. The chain employs TRBV6-5 and TRBJ2-5; 8 bases line up with TRBD1. The CDR3 covers 14 residues. With 0 bases clipped from V and 5 bases from J, the junction kept 2 bases outside the gene matches. CDR1 is MNHEY and CDR2 is SVGAGI in the germline V gene. DNA of the CDR3: TGTGCCAGCAGTTACTCTAGACAGGGGGAGACCCAGTACTTC. Translating it yields CASSYSRQGETQYF.

A note on this clone: Other nucleotide sequences from this sample produce the same CDR3. This chain uses TRBV5-1 with TRBJ2-1, with a weak D call TRBD1 (6 bases). CDR1 is SGHRS and CDR2 is YFSETQ in the germline V gene. The CDR3 sequence is 15 residues long. V shed 6 bases and J shed 0 bases, with 13 bases lying between them. The CDR3 spells CASTPTGSSYNEQFF. The CDR3 region has the DNA TGCGCCAGCACCCCCACAGGGAGCTCCTACAATGAGCAGTTCTTC. Filled out from reference TRBV5-1 and TRBJ2-1, the complete variable domain reads KAGVTQTPRYLIKTRGQQVTLSCSPISGHRSVSWYQQTPGQGLQFLFEYFSETQRNKGNFPGRFSGRQFSNSRSEMNVSTLELGDSALYLCASTPTGSSYNEQFFGPGTRLTVL.

The chain couples TRBV6-5 to TRBJ2-3; TRBD2 agrees at 8 bases. V was pared by 7 bases and J by 8 bases, with 2 bases of the junction left unmatched. This CDR3 region has 11 residues. The germline gives CDR1 MNHEY, CDR2 SVGAGI. CDR3 in amino acids: CASTTSGTQYF. The CDR3 region has the DNA TGTGCCAGCACAACTAGCGGTACGCAGTATTTT.

The CDR3 region is CASSPTDSNTEAFF. CDR3 bases: TGTGCCAGCTCTCCCACGGACTCGAACACTGAAGCTTTCTTT. The chain uses TRBV18 and TRBJ1-1; D not certain. V was shortened by 6 bases and J by 1 base, with 12 bases between the two germline ends. The CDR3 covers 14 residues. Germline-derived CDR1 and CDR2 are KGHSH and LQKENI.

This chain uses TRBV7-9 with TRBJ2-7, with 7 bases identical to TRBD2. Trimming took 4 bases from V and 2 from J; bases not matched to a gene: 5. Per germline, CDR1 SEHNR and CDR2 FQNEAQ (reference sequence). The CDR3 contains 14 residues. The CDR3 sequence is CASSSAGTTYEQYF. Here the CDR3 DNA reads TGTGCCAGCAGCTCCGCCGGGACTACCTACGAGCAGTACTTC.